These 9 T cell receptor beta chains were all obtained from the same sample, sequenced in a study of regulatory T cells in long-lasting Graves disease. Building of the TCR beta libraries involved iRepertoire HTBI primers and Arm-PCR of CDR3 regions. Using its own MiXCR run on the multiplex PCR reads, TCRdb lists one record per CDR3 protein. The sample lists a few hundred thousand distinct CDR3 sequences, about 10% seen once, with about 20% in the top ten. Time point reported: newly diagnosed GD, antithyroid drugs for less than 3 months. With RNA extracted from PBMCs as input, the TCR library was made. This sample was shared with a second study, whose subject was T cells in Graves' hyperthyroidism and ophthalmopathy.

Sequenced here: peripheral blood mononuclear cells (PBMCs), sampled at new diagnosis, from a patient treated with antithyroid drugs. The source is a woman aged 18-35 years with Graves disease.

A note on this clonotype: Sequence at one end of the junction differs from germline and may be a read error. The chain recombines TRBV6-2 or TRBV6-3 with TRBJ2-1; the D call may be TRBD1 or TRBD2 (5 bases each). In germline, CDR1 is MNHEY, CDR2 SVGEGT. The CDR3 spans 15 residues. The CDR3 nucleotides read TGTGCCAGCAGTGCCCGGGGCCAGAGTGACAATGGGCAGTTCTTC. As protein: CASSARGQSDNGQFF.

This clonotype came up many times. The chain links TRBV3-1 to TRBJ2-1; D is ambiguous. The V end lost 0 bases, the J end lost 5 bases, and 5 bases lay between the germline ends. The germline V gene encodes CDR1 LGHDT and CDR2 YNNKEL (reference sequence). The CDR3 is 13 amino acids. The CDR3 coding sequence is TGTGCCAGCAGCCAAGACGGTGACAATGAGCAGTTCTTC. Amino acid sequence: CASSQDGDNEQFF.

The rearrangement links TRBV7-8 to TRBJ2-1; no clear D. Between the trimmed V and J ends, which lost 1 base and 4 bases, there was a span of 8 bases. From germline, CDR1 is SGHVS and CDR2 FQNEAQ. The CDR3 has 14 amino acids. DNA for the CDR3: TGTGCCAGCAGCTTAGTTTGGAGTTACAATGAGCAGTTCTTC. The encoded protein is CASSLVWSYNEQFF.

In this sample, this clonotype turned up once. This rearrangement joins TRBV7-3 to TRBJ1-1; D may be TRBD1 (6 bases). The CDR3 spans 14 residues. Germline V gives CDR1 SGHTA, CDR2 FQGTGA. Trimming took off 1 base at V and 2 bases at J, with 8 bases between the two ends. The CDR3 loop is CASSLRQANTEAFF. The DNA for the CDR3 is TGTGCCAGCAGCTTAAGACAGGCAAACACTGAAGCTTTCTTT.

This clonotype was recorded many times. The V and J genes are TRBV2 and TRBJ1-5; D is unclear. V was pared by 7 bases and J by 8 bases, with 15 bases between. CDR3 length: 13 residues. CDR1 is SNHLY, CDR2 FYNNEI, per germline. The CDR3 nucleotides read TGTGCCAGCACCGTCACAGAGTCAAAGCCCCAGCATTTT. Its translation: CASTVTESKPQHF. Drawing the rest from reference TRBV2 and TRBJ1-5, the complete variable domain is EPEVTQTPSHQVTQMGQEVILRCVPISNHLYFYWYRQILGQKVEFLVSFYNNEISEKSEIFDDQFSVERPDGSNFTLKIRSTKLEDSAMYFCASTVTESKPQHFGDGTRLSIL.

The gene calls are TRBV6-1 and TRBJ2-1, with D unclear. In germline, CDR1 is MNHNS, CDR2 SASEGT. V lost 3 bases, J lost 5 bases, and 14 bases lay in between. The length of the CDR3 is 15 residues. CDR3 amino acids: CASSEELPRDNEQFF. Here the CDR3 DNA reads TGTGCCAGCAGTGAGGAACTTCCTCGGGACAATGAGCAGTTCTTC.

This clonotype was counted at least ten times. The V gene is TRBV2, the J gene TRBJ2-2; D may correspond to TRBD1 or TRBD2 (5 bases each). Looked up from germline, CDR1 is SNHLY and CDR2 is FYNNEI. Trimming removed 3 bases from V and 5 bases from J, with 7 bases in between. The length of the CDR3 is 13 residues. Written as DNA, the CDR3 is TGTGCCAGCAGTGATGGGGGTACCGGGGAGCTGTTTTTT. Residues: CASSDGGTGELFF.

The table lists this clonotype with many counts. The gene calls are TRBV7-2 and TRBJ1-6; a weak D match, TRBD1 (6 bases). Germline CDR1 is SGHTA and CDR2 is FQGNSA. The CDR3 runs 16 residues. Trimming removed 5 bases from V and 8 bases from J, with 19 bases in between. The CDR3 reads CASSDDWDISYSPLHF. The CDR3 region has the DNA TGTGCCAGCAGCGACGACTGGGACATTTCGTATTCACCCCTCCACTTT.

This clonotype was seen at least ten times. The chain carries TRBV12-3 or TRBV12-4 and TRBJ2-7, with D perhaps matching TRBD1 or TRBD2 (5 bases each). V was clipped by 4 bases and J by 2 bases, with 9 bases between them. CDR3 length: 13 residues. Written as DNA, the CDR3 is TGTGCCAGCAGTTGGGACCAAACCTACGAGCAGTACTTC. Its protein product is CASSWDQTYEQYF.